The rows below give T cell receptor beta chains drawn from one sample of a study of CD8+ T cells in alopecia areata. TCRdb keeps only in-frame clones here, not all; method: immunoSEQ multiplex PCR. The sample lists approximately 210,000 clones; just under 65% were seen once. The material sequenced was CD4+ T cells sorted from blood, taken at week 49, from a patient treated with tofacitinib. Source of these receptors: a human donor with alopecia areata. Both conserved end residues are part of each CDR3. The D gene is left open where the match is weak.

j_call: TRBJ2-7
d_call: .
v_call: TRBV29-1
cdr3_aa: CSVTQRTYEQYF

j_call: TRBJ2-7
d_call: .
v_call: TRBV29-1
cdr3_aa: CSVDTGGGLTYEQYF

j_call: TRBJ1-2
d_call: TRBD1
v_call: TRBV2
cdr3_aa: CASSTGGEVGYTF

j_call: TRBJ2-7
d_call: TRBD2
v_call: TRBV4-3
cdr3_aa: CASSQSGGSSYEQYF

j_call: TRBJ1-2
d_call: .
v_call: TRBV30
cdr3_aa: CAWSANRGYTF

j_call: TRBJ1-2
d_call: .
v_call: TRBV29-1
cdr3_aa: CSVEDLVGRVYGYTF

j_call: TRBJ2-1
d_call: .
v_call: TRBV30
cdr3_aa: CAWSGPLYNEQFF

j_call: TRBJ2-1
d_call: .
v_call: TRBV11-3
cdr3_aa: CASSRSRDRDYNEQFF

j_call: TRBJ2-7
d_call: .
v_call: TRBV29-1
cdr3_aa: CSVITTGTSYEQYF

j_call: TRBJ2-7
d_call: .
v_call: TRBV29-1
cdr3_aa: CSVDRGADEQYF

j_call: TRBJ2-2
d_call: .
v_call: TRBV5-1
cdr3_aa: CASSPWAGETGELFF

j_call: TRBJ2-5
d_call: TRBD1
v_call: TRBV15
cdr3_aa: CATSKGQGGEETQYF

j_call: TRBJ2-7
d_call: TRBD1
v_call: TRBV29-1
cdr3_aa: CSVTTGLHEQYF

j_call: TRBJ2-3
d_call: TRBD2
v_call: TRBV7-2
cdr3_aa: CASSLESSGASQYF

j_call: TRBJ1-2
d_call: .
v_call: TRBV4-1
cdr3_aa: CASSQDRSHPMGYTF

j_call: TRBJ2-1
d_call: .
v_call: TRBV2
cdr3_aa: CASSVRLGNEQFF

j_call: TRBJ2-5
d_call: .
v_call: TRBV30
cdr3_aa: CAWSRLGGRETQYF

j_call: TRBJ2-7
d_call: TRBD1
v_call: TRBV28
cdr3_aa: CASRSGTGSGEQYF

j_call: TRBJ1-2
d_call: .
v_call: TRBV29-1
cdr3_aa: CSVDKGTNYGYTF

j_call: TRBJ2-5
d_call: TRBD2
v_call: TRBV25-1
cdr3_aa: CASTPFGGDQTQYF

j_call: TRBJ1-2
d_call: TRBD1
v_call: TRBV10-2
cdr3_aa: CASSQQGYYGYTF

j_call: TRBJ2-7
d_call: .
v_call: TRBV18
cdr3_aa: CASSPGPPKGQYF

j_call: TRBJ1-1
d_call: .
v_call: TRBV30
cdr3_aa: CAWRKTGTEAFF

j_call: TRBJ2-5
d_call: .
v_call: TRBV6-5
cdr3_aa: CASSAQGGQETQYF

j_call: TRBJ2-5
d_call: TRBD2
v_call: TRBV29-1
cdr3_aa: CSGRGGVETQYF

j_call: TRBJ2-3
d_call: .
v_call: TRBV29-1
cdr3_aa: CSVSSSTQYF